The 15 T cell receptor beta chains below come from one sample, sequenced in a study of blood T cell repertoires in COVID-19. The assay was immunoSEQ multiplex PCR, and TCRdb's table has in-frame clones only and misses some. The data hold roughly 30,000 clones, with roughly three quarters observed a single time. Sequencing was performed on peripheral blood. Receptors originate from an older man with acute or convalescent COVID-19.

The CDR3 region has the DNA TGTGCCAGCAGCCTCCCGGGACAATCCTTAGCCAAAAACATTCAGTACTTC. Amino acid sequence: CASSLPGQSLAKNIQYF. This chain uses TRBV5-6 with TRBJ2-4, with TRBD1 as a possible D gene (6 bases). In germline, CDR1 is SGHDT, CDR2 YYEEEE. The CDR3 is 17 amino acids. Deletions cut 4 bases from V and 0 bases from J, with 17 bases between.

The chain joins TRBV30 to TRBJ2-7, with 7 bases matching TRBD2. V was clipped by 0 bases and J by 9 bases; unmatched bases: 8. CDR1 and CDR2 from the germline V gene are GTSNPN and SVGIG (reference sequence). CDR3 length: 13 amino acids. The CDR3 bases are TGTGCCTGGAGTGTACCCGGGGGGTCGCGGCAGTACTTC. Translation: CAWSVPGGSRQYF.

The chain is built from TRBV28 and TRBJ2-1; the match to TRBD2 covers 7 bases. V lost 5 bases and J lost 9; bases outside the gene matches: 16. CDR1 is MDHEN, CDR2 SYDVKM, per germline. This CDR3 comprises 16 residues. CDR3: CASSGWGGSFFPEQFF. The CDR3 DNA reads as TGTGCCAGCAGTGGGTGGGGCGGGAGTTTTTTCCCTGAGCAGTTCTTC.

This chain joins TRBV2 and TRBJ1-5, with TRBD1 matching 8 bases. J was trimmed by 0 bases and V by 5 bases; bases with no gene match: 3. This CDR3 comprises 15 residues. Per the germline V gene, CDR1 is SNHLY and CDR2 is FYNNEI. The CDR3 is CASSRTGTSNQPQHF. DNA for the CDR3: TGTGCCAGCAGTAGGACAGGGACTAGCAATCAGCCCCAGCATTTT. Filled out from reference TRBV2 and TRBJ1-5, the complete variable domain reads EPEVTQTPSHQVTQMGQEVILRCVPISNHLYFYWYRQILGQKVEFLVSFYNNEISEKSEIFDDQFSVERPDGSNFTLKIRSTKLEDSAMYFCASSRTGTSNQPQHFGDGTRLSIL.

This clone was seen more than once but under ten times. The chain links TRBV9 to TRBJ1-2; D is undetermined. Trimming cost V 2 bases and J 10 bases, with 9 bases left between them. The CDR3 is made up of 11 amino acids. Germline V gene data show CDR1 as SGDLS and CDR2 as YYNGEE. The CDR3 region is CASSVNEVYTF. CDR3 in DNA: TGTGCCAGCAGCGTTAACGAGGTCTACACCTTC.

This clone showed up just a few times. V gene TRBV3-1 (or the pseudogene TRBV3-2) combines with J gene TRBJ2-5, with 10 bases aligning to TRBD1. Germline CDR1 reads LGHDT; CDR2 reads YNNKEL (reference sequence). CDR3 length: 14 amino acids. J gave up 1 base and V 7 bases, and 3 bases lay outside the gene matches. The CDR3 is CASIRDRGQETQYF. CDR3 in DNA: TGTGCCAGCATCCGGGACAGGGGCCAAGAGACCCAGTACTTC.

The chain combines TRBV5-1 with TRBJ2-7; 7 positions agree with TRBD2. V trimming: 7 bases; J trimming: 0 bases; junction bases outside the gene matches: 7. The germline V gene encodes CDR1 SGHRS and CDR2 YFSETQ. The CDR3 has 14 residues. CDR3 nucleotides: TGCGCCAGCCGGGAGGCAGGCCACTCCTACGAGCAGTACTTC. Translated: CASREAGHSYEQYF.

This sequence joins TRBV5-1 and TRBJ1-4; TRBD1 is a possible D gene (5 bases). The CDR3 sequence is 13 residues long. Germline lookup yields CDR1 SGHRS and CDR2 YFSETQ. V lost 2 bases to trimming and J lost 8 bases, with 10 bases between them. The CDR3 loop reads CASSLGVEEKLFF. In DNA form, the CDR3 reads TGCGCCAGCAGCTTAGGGGTTGAGGAAAAACTGTTTTTT.

This clone was detected a few times. The CDR3 sequence is CASSFPGQGNYGYTF. CDR3 bases: TGTGCCAGCAGCTTTCCGGGACAGGGGAACTATGGCTACACCTTC. V gene TRBV7-8 combines with J gene TRBJ1-2; 10 bases map to TRBD1. V was pared by 3 bases and J by 2 bases, with 3 bases of the junction left unmatched. The CDR3 length is 15 residues. CDR1 and CDR2 from the germline V gene are SGHVS and FQNEAQ.

This clone was seen only once. The CDR3 DNA is TGTGCCAGCCAGGCCAACTATGGCTACACCTTC. It specifies CASQANYGYTF. V is TRBV28 and J is TRBJ1-2, with D unclear. V was cut by 8 bases and J by 2 bases, with 6 bases left in between. This CDR3 region has 11 residues. Germline CDR1 MDHEN, CDR2 SYDVKM.

This sequence joins TRBV7-3 and TRBJ2-3, with unresolved D. Looked up from germline, CDR1 is SGHTA and CDR2 is FQGTGA. The CDR3 sequence is 12 residues long. V lost 1 base to trimming and J lost 6 bases, with 5 bases between them. The CDR3 loop reads CASSLNGDTQYF. The CDR3 nucleotides read TGTGCCAGCAGCTTAAACGGGGATACGCAGTATTTT.

V and J are TRBV11-2 and TRBJ2-7; 7 positions match TRBD2. The CDR3 totals 14 residues. Germline V lookup: CDR1 SGHAT, CDR2 FQNNGV. V shed 4 bases, J shed 4 bases, and the junction held 7 bases outside the gene matches. The DNA for the CDR3 is TGTGCCAGCAGCTGGTCCAACGGGGGGTACGAGCAGTACTTC. Translating gives CASSWSNGGYEQYF.

The rearrangement joins TRBV11-2 to TRBJ2-3; the D gene is possibly TRBD1 (6 bases). The length of the CDR3 is 19 residues. Per germline, CDR1 SGHAT and CDR2 FQNNGV. Trimming cost V 1 base and J 2 bases, with 22 bases left between them. The CDR3 is CASSLARSRDTDTTDTQYF. CDR3 nucleotides: TGTGCCAGCAGCTTAGCTCGCAGCCGGGACACTGACACCACAGATACGCAGTATTTT. The full variable domain, with the rest looked up from reference TRBV11-2 and TRBJ2-3, is EAGVAQSPRYKIIEKRQSVAFWCNPISGHATLYWYQQILGQGPKLLIQFQNNGVVDDSQLPKDRFSAERLKGVDSTLKIQPAKLEDSAVYLCASSLARSRDTDTTDTQYFGPGTRLTVL.

This clone has a handful of counts. The gene calls are TRBV10-3 and TRBJ2-1, with D unclear. Per germline, CDR1 ENHRY and CDR2 SYGVKD. Trimming stripped 4 bases from V and 2 bases from J, with 12 bases between. There are 15 residues in the CDR3. Here the CDR3 reads CAISVSADTYNEQFF. CDR3 nucleotides: TGTGCCATCAGTGTATCGGCAGACACCTACAATGAGCAGTTCTTC.

The genes are TRBV28 and TRBJ2-3; maybe TRBD1 (7 bases). The CDR3 length is 14 residues. Germline-derived CDR1 and CDR2 are MDHEN and SYDVKM. The V end was cut by 8 bases, the J end by 7 bases, with 19 bases between. Here the CDR3 DNA reads TGTGCCAGCCGGGGGACAGAGGTTTTATATACGCAGTATTTT. Residues: CASRGTEVLYTQYF. Together with reference TRBV28 and TRBJ2-3, the CDR3 gives the full variable domain: DVKVTQSSRYLVKRTGEKVFLECVQDMDHENMFWYRQDPGLGLRLIYFSYDVKMKEKGDIPEGYSVSREKKERFSLILESASTNQTSMYLCASRGTEVLYTQYFGPGTRLTVL.